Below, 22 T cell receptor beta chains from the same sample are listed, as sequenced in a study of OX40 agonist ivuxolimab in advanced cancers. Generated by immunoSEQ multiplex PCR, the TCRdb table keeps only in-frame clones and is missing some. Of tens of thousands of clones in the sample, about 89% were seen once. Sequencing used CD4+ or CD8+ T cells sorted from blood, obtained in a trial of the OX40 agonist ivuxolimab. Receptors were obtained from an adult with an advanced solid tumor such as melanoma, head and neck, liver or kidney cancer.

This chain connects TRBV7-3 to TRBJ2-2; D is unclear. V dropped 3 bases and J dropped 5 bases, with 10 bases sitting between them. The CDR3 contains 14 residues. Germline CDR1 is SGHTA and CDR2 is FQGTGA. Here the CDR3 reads CASSFTPQTGELFF. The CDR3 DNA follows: TGTGCCAGCAGCTTTACCCCTCAAACCGGGGAGCTGTTTTTT.

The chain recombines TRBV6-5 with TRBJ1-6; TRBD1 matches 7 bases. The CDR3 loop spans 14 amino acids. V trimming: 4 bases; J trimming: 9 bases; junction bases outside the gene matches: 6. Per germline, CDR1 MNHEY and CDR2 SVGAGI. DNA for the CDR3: TGTGCCAGCAGTTTGACAGGGCAGAGTTCACCCCTCCACTTT. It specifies CASSLTGQSSPLHF.

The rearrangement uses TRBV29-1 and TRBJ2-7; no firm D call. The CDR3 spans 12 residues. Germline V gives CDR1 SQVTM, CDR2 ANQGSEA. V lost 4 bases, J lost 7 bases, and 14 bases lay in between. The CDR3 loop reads CSVVEQEQEQYF. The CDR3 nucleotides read TGCAGCGTTGTAGAGCAGGAGCAAGAGCAGTACTTC.

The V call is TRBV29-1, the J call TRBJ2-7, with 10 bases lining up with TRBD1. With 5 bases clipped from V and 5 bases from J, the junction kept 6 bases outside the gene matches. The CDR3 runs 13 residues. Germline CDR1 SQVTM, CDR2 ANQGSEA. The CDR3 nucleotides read TGCAGCGTTAGGGGACAGGGGATACACGAGCAGTACTTC. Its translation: CSVRGQGIHEQYF.

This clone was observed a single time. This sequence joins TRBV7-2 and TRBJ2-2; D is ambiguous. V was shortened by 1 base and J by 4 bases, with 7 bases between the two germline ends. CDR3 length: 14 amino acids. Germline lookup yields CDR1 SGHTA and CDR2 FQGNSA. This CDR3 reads CASSLVRSTGELFF. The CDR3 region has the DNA TGTGCCAGCAGCTTAGTCCGGAGCACCGGGGAGCTGTTTTTT.

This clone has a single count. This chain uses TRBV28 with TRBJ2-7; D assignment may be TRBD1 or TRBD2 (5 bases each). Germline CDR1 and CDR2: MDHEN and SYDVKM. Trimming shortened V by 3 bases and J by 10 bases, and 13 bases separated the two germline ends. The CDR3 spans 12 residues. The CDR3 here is CASSLPPGRQYF. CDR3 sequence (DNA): TGTGCCAGCAGTTTGCCTCCGGGACGTCAGTACTTC.

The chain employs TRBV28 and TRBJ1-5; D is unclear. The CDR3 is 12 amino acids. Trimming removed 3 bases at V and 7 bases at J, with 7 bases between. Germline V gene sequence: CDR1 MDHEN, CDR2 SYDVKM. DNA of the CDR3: TGTGCCAGCAGTTTGTCGGGACAGCCCCAGCATTTT. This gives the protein CASSLSGQPQHF. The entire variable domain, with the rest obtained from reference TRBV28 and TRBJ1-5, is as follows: DVKVTQSSRYLVKRTGEKVFLECVQDMDHENMFWYRQDPGLGLRLIYFSYDVKMKEKGDIPEGYSVSREKKERFSLILESASTNQTSMYLCASSLSGQPQHFGDGTRLSIL.

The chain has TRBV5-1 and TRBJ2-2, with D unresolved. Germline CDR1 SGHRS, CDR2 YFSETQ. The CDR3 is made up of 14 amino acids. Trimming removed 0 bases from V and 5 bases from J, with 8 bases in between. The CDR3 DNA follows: TGCGCCAGCAGCTTGGTCATCCCTACCGGGGAGCTGTTTTTT. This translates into CASSLVIPTGELFF.

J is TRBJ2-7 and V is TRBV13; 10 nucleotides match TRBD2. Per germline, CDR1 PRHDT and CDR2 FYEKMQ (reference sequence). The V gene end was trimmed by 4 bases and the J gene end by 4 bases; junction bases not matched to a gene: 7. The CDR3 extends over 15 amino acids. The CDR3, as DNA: TGTGCCAGCAGCTCCCCTAGCGGGAGAAGGTACGAGCAGTACTTC. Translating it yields CASSSPSGRRYEQYF.

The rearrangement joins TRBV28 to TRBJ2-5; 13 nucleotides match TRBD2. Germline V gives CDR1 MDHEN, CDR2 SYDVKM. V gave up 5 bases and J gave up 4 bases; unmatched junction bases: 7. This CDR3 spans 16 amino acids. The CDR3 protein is CASSLGLAGVPETQYF. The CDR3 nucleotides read TGTGCCAGCAGTCTTGGACTAGCGGGAGTCCCAGAGACCCAGTACTTC.

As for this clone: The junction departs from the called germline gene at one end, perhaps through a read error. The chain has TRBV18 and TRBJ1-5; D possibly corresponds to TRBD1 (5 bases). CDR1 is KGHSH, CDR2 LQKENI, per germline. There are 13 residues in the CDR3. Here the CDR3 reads CASSPQVNQPQHF. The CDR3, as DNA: TGTGCCAGCTCCCCACAGGTTAATCAGCCCCAGCATTTT. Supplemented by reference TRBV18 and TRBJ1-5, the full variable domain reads NAGVMQNPRHLVRRRGQEARLRCSPMKGHSHVYWYRQLPEEGLKFMVYLQKENIIDESGMPKERFSAEFPKEGPSILRIQQVVRGDSAAYFCASSPQVNQPQHFGDGTRLSIL.

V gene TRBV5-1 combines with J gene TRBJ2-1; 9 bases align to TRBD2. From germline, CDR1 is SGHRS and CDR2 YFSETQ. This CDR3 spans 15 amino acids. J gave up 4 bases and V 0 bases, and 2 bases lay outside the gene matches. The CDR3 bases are TGCGCCAGCAGCTTGGCTAGCGGGGCTTACAATGAGCAGTTCTTC. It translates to CASSLASGAYNEQFF.

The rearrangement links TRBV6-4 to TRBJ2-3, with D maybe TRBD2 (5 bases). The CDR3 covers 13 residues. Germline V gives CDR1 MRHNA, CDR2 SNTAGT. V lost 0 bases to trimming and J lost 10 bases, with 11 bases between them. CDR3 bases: TGTGCCAGCAGTGACTCAGCAGTAGCGCCGCAGTATTTT. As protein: CASSDSAVAPQYF.

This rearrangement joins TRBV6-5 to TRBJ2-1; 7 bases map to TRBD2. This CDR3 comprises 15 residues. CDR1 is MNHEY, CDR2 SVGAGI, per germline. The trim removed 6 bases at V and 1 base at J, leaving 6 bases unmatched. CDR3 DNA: TGTGCCAGCAGATATGGCGGGAGTTCCTACAATGAGCAGTTCTTC. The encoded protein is CASRYGGSSYNEQFF.

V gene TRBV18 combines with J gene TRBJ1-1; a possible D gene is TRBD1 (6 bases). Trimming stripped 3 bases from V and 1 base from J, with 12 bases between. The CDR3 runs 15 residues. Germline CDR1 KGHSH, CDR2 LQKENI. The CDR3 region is CASSPPGQSNTEAFF. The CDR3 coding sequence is TGTGCCAGCTCACCTCCGGGACAATCGAACACTGAAGCTTTCTTT.

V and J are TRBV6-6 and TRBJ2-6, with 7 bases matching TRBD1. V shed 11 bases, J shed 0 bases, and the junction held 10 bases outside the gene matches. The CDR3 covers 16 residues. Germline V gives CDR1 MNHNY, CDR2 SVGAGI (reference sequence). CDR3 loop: CASRGPGNSGANVLTF. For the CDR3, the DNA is TGTGCCTCAAGGGGGCCAGGGAACTCTGGGGCCAACGTCCTGACTTTC.

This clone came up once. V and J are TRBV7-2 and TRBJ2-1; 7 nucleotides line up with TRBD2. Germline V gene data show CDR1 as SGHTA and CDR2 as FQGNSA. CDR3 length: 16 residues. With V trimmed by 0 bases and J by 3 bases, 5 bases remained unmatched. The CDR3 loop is CASSLAQVAGYNEQFF. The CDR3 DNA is TGTGCCAGCAGCTTAGCGCAGGTAGCGGGCTACAATGAGCAGTTCTTC.

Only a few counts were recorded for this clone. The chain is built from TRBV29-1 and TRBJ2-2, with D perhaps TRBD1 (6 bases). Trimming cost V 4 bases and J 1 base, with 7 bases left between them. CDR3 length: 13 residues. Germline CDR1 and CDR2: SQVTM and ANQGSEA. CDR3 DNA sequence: TGCAGCGTTGGGGACAAGAACACCGGGGAGCTGTTTTTT. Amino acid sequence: CSVGDKNTGELFF.

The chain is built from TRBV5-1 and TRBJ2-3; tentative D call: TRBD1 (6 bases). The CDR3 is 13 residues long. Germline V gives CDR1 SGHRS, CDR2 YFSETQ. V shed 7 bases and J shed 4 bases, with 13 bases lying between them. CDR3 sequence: CASRDIRADTQYF. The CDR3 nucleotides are TGCGCCAGCCGGGACATTCGCGCAGATACGCAGTATTTT.

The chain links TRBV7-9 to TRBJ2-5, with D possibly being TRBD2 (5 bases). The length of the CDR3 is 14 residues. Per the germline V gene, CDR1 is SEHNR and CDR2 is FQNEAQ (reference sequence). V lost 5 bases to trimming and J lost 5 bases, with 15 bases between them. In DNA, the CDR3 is TGTGCCAGCAGCCCCCCCCACGGCGGGGAGACCCAGTACTTC. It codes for CASSPPHGGETQYF.

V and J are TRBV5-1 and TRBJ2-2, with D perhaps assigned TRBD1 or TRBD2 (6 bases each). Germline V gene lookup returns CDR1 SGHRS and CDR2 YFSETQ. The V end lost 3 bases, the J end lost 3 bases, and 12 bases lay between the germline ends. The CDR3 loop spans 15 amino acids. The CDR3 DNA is TGCGCCAGCAGCTCCCGGGGGCTGGACACCGGGGAGCTGTTTTTT. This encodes CASSSRGLDTGELFF.

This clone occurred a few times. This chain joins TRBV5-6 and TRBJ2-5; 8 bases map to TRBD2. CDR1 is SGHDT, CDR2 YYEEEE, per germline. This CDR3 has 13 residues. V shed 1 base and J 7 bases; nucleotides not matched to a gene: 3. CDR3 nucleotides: TGTGCCAGCAGCTTGCGGCTAGCGGGGACCCAGTACTTC. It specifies CASSLRLAGTQYF.